This entry features one TCR beta chain sequence. The antigen it binds to is not known. The record has no base qualities; no much larger clone is one base away. The sample's treatment or condition, from its label and the paper: about 20 received Ad26.COV2.S at low or high dose, single or two shots; roughly 5 received placebo; per-sample allocation not given. Repertoires of vaccine and placebo recipients were sequenced from samples collected on day 63 after the first injection. Cohort 1b enrolled some 25 adults aged 18-55 years at a single site in Boston, USA, between 29 July and 7 August 2020. Ad26.COV2.S consisted of a replication-incompetent adenovirus type 26 vector by which a prefusion-stabilized SARS-CoV-2 spike protein from the original Wuhan strain was expressed. Trimming removed 2 bases from V and 4 bases from J; the gene matches leave 8 bases unexplained. CDR1 and CDR2 are drawn from the germline V gene: SGHTA, FQGNSA. Counted from cysteine to phenylalanine, this CDR3 has 16 amino acids. The CDR3 DNA has 48 bases and is translated from base 1.

The record originates from a study of Ad26.COV2.S vaccination and SARS-CoV-2 variants (dated by TCRdb to about 2021). Some background on the complete study: Donors in the vaccine arm were drawn from COV1001, a multicentre, randomized, double-blind, placebo-controlled phase I-IIa trial testing Ad26.COV2.S in healthy adults. Dosing of Ad26.COV2.S was intramuscular, at either 5x10^10 or 1x10^11 viral particles, delivered as one shot or as two shots spaced 56 days apart. Sequencing of the TCRbeta repertoire served to evaluate the specificity and breadth of SARS-CoV-2-reactive T cell receptors following Ad26.COV2.S vaccination. A total of approximately 32 samples were included in the TCR-sequenced set, comprising 19 Ad26.COV2.S vaccine recipients, 5 placebo recipients and 8 SARS-CoV-2 convalescent individuals. Participants in the trial were split at random into five groups of five each, receiving low-dose or high-dose Ad26.COV2.S once or twice, or else placebo on both occasions. Investigators remained blinded to trial group allocation during experiments and outcome assessment.

TCRbeta CDR3 regions were sequenced with the immunoSEQ Assay. After extraction, genomic DNA underwent amplification by bias-controlled multiplex PCR, followed by high-throughput sequencing. The paper's processing steps were these. To quantify the absolute abundance of each unique TCRbeta CDR3 region, sequences were collapsed and filtered. T cell fraction was estimated by normalizing TCRbeta template counts to usable DNA, with usable DNA measured through amplification of reference genes found in all nucleated cells. Repertoire TCRs were annotated as SARS-CoV-2-specific when V gene, CDR3 amino acid sequence and J gene were exactly matched to a known reactive TCR set. The reference SARS-CoV-2 TCR set was obtained from MIRA and was filtered for enrichment in COVID-19-positive ImmuneCODE repertoires, whereby public or cross-reactive TCRs were removed. Using the MIRA antigens, annotated TCRs were further analysed by specific ORF or by position within an ORF. Breadth was defined as annotated unique rearrangements over total unique productive rearrangements; depth was the summed frequency of those rearrangements. Group comparisons of TCR breadth used two-sided Wilcoxon rank-sum tests. TCRdb stores this immuneACCESS table with in-frame sequences only. Part of the clones is absent; in the studies checked, under half of the shortfall reflects unresolved V genes, and no reason is known for the rest. That table supplies the V and J calls and clone size; D and trimming were determined from the DNA. The sample profile shows about 350,000 clones; around 89% of them were found once. Of the sample, under 6% is held by the ten largest clones.

The full study reports these points: Substantial breadth of spike-specific CD8+ and CD4+ T cell responses was reported after vaccination. Compared with placebo recipients, Ad26.COV2.S recipients showed higher spike-specific TCR breadth (P = 0.0014). Comparable non-spike TCR breadth was observed between vaccine and placebo recipients, consistent with only spike being contained in the vaccine. The authors noted that the TCR breadth and depth analyses may have underestimated total T cell responses. Comparing responses between vaccine doses or regimens was not something the study was powered to do.

Sequenced material: peripheral blood, taken in a trial of Ad26.COV2.S vaccine versus placebo. The chain is encoded by TRBV7-2 joined to TRBJ2-3; 8 central bases correspond to TRBD2. The sequence came from a person aged 18 to 65 who received the Ad26.COV2.S COVID-19 vaccine or a placebo. The sequenced DNA: TGTGCCAGCAGCTTAAATAGCGGGATAGTGTCAGATACGCAGTATTTT. This yields the protein CASSLNSGIVSDTQYF.